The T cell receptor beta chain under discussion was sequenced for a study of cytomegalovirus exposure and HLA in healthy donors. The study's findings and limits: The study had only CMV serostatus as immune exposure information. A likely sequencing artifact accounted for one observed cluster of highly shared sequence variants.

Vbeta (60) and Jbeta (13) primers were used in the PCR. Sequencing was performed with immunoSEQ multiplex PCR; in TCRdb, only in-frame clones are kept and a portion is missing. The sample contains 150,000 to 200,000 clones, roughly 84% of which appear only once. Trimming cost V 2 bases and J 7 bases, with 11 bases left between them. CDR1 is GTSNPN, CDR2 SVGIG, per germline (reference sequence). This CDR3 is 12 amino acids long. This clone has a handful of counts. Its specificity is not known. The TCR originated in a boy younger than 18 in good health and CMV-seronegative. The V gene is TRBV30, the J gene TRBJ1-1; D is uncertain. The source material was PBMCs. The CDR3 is CAWSPVIDEAFF. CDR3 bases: TGTGCCTGGAGTCCGGTTATAGATGAAGCTTTCTTT.